This TCR beta chain was documented in a study of blood T cell repertoires in COVID-19 (TCRdb year 2020). Context from the whole study: Collaborator samples came from the United States, Italy and Spain and covered acute and convalescent phases of COVID-19. The prospective study material was composed of cDNA or gDNA derived from T cells, B-cell-depleted T cells, or PBMCs. The dataset comprised deeply sampled blood TCRbeta repertoires from subjects exposed to, actively infected with, or recovered from COVID-19. The repertoires were released in a freely available public database meant as a resource for research on the immune response to SARS-CoV-2. The samples were drawn from two sources: the first 160 participants of the ongoing ImmuneRACE study, and 1,000 to 1,500 subjects contributed by 6 global collaborators. A de-identified subject ID, COVID-19 status, age in years and sex were almost always included in the sample metadata. Where available, HLA class I and class II types were obtained from metadata supplied by the sample provider rather than from assay-based typing.

Details on this clone: The specificity of this receptor is unknown. Nothing much larger sits one base from this clone, and base qualities are not available.

The collaborating institutions used their own protocols to collect whole blood in K2EDTA tubes. Collaborator samples were shipped for TCRbeta analysis as frozen whole blood, isolated PBMCs, or DNA extracted from either sample type. TCRbeta CDR3 regions were amplified from genomic DNA by means of the immunoSEQ Assay, a bias-controlled multiplex PCR. Regarding the original processing steps: The number of nucleated cells in each sample was estimated by amplification of reference gene primers within the assay. To quantify the absolute abundance of each unique TCRbeta CDR3 rearrangement, sequence reads were collapsed and filtered. For each sample, productive Simpson clonality was calculated as the square root of Simpson's diversity index over productive rearrangements. Drawn from immuneACCESS, this table holds only the in-frame rearrangements with V and J called that TCRdb kept. Clones are partly lost; checked studies trace under half to an unresolved V gene and leave the rest unexplained. Clonal size and the V and J genes are those of that table, whereas D and trimming came from the DNA. The sample has about 160,000 clones on record, approximately 80% of them singletons. Approximately 21% of the sample belongs to the ten largest clones.

Overall results and qualifications from the work: How much clinical and demographic metadata was included differed by source and by participant, and the metadata was provided uncurated.

The CDR3 measures 14 amino acids from cysteine to phenylalanine. Of the read, only the CDR3 DNA is kept; its 42 bases are in frame from base 1. Based on the germline V gene, the CDR1 and CDR2 sequences are SGHDT and YYEEEE. The trim is 4 bases for V and 7 bases for J, with a gap of 14 bases between the germline ends. This chain joins TRBV5-6 to TRBJ1-4, with TRBD1 as a weak D call on 5 bases. The origin of this receptor is a woman older than 75 with acute or convalescent COVID-19. Sequences were obtained from peripheral blood. The nucleotide sequence reads as follows: TGTGCCAGCAGCGCTAGGGGAGGTCGTGAAAAACTGTTTTTT. It encodes CASSARGGREKLFF.